This T cell receptor beta chain was sequenced in a study of early stage breast cancer tumors. Study in general: About 70% of the 16 invasive tumors were ER+, PR+ and HER2-.

A note on this clone: Its antigen is not identified.

Overall study findings and caveats: Most shared enriched TCRB sequences were commonly generated ones. Blood repertoires resembled normal breast more than tumor.

Trimming took off 7 bases at V and 8 bases at J, with 20 bases between the two ends. Germline CDR1 and CDR2: SNHLY and FYNNEI. The CDR3 covers 14 residues. The repertoire was sequenced with immunoSEQ multiplex PCR; TCRdb's copy has only in-frame clones and lacks some. The top ten hold 9.5% to 15% of the sample, which has around 28,000 clones, roughly 80% seen once. The sample comprised blood. V is TRBV2 and J is TRBJ1-1; D is uncertain. The TCR was taken from a person aged 55 to 75 with breast cancer. The CDR3 bases are TGTGCCAGCACTTCCGACACAGTGACAATCGAAGCTTTCTTT. Translating it yields CASTSDTVTIEAFF.